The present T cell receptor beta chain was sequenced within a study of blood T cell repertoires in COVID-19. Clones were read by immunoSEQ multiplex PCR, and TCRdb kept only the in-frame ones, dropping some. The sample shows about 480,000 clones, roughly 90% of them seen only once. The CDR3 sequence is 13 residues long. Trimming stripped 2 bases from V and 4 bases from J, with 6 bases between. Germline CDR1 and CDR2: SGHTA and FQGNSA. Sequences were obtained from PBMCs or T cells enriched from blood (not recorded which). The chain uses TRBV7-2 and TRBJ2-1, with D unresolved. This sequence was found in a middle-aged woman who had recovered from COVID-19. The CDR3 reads CASSLTNYNEQFF. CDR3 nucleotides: TGTGCCAGCAGCTTAACTAATTACAATGAGCAGTTCTTC.